The entry below gives a single TCR beta chain sequence along with its context. Its recognized antigen is unknown. Per-nucleotide qualities are absent, and no much larger clonotype sits a single base away. Receptor amplification or capture employed the immunoSEQ multiplex PCR assay. TCRdb holds this immuneACCESS table with in-frame rearrangements only. Some clones are missing; in checked studies, unresolved V genes explain under half, and the rest has no known cause. This sample holds approximately 37,000 clones; roughly 88% were observed only once. The ten largest clones capture around 4.1% of the sample. Sequences SNHLY (CDR1) and FYNNEI (CDR2) are obtained from the germline V gene. V drops 9 bases and J drops 2 bases, leaving 16 bases in between. The CDR3 runs 14 amino acids, cysteine and phenylalanine included. The only DNA kept is the CDR3, 42 bases in frame from the first base. These data come from a study of T cell changes during pregnancy in multiple sclerosis (dated by TCRdb to between 2018 and 2021). The study in broad terms: The study examined how the T cell repertoire changed over the course of pregnancy in women with multiple sclerosis.

The rearrangement joined TRBV2 to TRBJ1-2; no confident D gene assignment can be made. The clonotype originates from a female donor with multiple sclerosis, enrolled in a pregnancy study. The sequencing here drew on CD8+ T cells from peripheral blood mononuclear cells, taken in the first trimester of pregnancy. This receptor has the CDR3 CASLAGVRNYGYTF. In nucleotides, the sequence is TGTGCCAGTTTAGCCGGGGTACGAAACTATGGCTACACCTTC.